This T cell receptor beta chain was recovered during a study of regulatory T cells in long-lasting Graves disease. Time point reported: newly diagnosed GD, antithyroid drugs for less than 3 months. RNA isolated from PBMCs was used to make the TCR library. Staff took about 10 milliliters of peripheral blood and put it into EDTA tubes. V lost 2 bases, J lost 4 bases, and 24 bases lay in between. CDR3 size: 18 residues. Germline V gives CDR1 SGHRS, CDR2 YFSETQ. This clonotype showed up many times. Arm-PCR with iRepertoire HTBI primers amplified the CDR3 regions for these TCR beta libraries. Using its own MiXCR run on the multiplex PCR reads, TCRdb lists one record per CDR3 protein. The table has around 480,000 distinct CDR3 sequences, about 15% seen once. The same data also went into a second study, on T cells in Graves' hyperthyroidism and ophthalmopathy.

Sequences were derived from peripheral blood mononuclear cells (PBMCs), sampled at new diagnosis, from a patient treated with antithyroid drugs. The chain couples TRBV5-1 to TRBJ1-1; D is unresolved. This TCR was recovered from a woman aged 35-65 years with Graves disease. CDR3 sequence reads: CASSLFALGGGSGTEAFF. CDR3 bases: TGCGCCAGCAGCTTATTTGCCCTTGGTGGAGGTTCGGGCACTGAAGCTTTCTTT.